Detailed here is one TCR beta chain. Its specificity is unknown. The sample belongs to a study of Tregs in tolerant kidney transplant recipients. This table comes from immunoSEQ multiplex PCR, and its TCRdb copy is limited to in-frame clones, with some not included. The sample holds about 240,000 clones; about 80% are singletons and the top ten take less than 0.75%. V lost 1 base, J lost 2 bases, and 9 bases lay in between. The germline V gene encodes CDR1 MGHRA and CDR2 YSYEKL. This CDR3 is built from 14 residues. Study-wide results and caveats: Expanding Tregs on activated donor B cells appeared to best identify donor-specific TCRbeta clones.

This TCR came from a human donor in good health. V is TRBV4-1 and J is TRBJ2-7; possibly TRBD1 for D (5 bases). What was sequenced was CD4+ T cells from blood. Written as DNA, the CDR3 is TGCGCCAGCAGCCAAGTTCCAGGGCCCTACGAGCAGTACTTC. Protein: CASSQVPGPYEQYF.